This T cell receptor beta chain emerged from a study of blood T cell repertoires in COVID-19. Study overall: COVID-19 samples collected from the United States, Italy and Spain covered acute and convalescent phases. Nucleic acid was either cDNA or gDNA, and it came from T cells, B-cell-depleted T cells, or PBMCs.

Source study methods: Nucleated cell number was recorded as an estimate derived from reference gene primer amplification. Profiling relied on immunoSEQ multiplex PCR, and the TCRdb table lists in-frame clones only, not all of them. The DNA gave D and trimming, while V, J and clone size come from that table. The sample holds 250,000 or so clones, roughly four fifths seen once. From germline, CDR1 is DFQATT and CDR2 SNEGSKA (reference sequence). This CDR3 has 13 amino acids. V trimming: 3 bases; J trimming: 4 bases; junction bases outside the gene matches: 3. Sequences were obtained from peripheral blood. V usage is TRBV20-1 and J usage is TRBJ2-3; 8 bases align to TRBD2. The TCR comes from a woman in her 70s with acute or convalescent COVID-19. DNA of the CDR3: TGCAGTGCTAGTAGCGGGGACGCAGATACGCAGTATTTT. This codes for CSASSGDADTQYF.